This is a list of T cell receptor beta chains from one sample in a study of blood T cell repertoires in COVID-19. Assay used: immunoSEQ multiplex PCR; TCRdb lists only in-frame clones, some missing. The sample lists approximately 230,000 clones, around 88% occurring once. Sequencing input: peripheral blood. The source of these receptors is a man older than 75 with acute or convalescent COVID-19. Both conserved end residues are part of each CDR3. A D gene is named only where the DNA matches it firmly. Expanded clones get a size class; other rows say once, few or many, or leave the size out.

TRBV9	NA	TRBD1	TRBJ2-5	TGTGCCAGCAGCGTATTCAAATCTTGGACAGGGGATAGGGAGACCCAGTACTTC	CASSVFKSWTGDRETQYF
TRBV5-1	NA	NA	TRBJ1-1	TGCGCCAGCAGAGAGGATTTGAACACTGAAGCTTTCTTT	CASREDLNTEAFF
TRBV7-9	NA	TRBD1	TRBJ1-4	TGTGCCAGCAGCCCCCGACAGGGGTTGAGGGAAAAACTGTTTTTT	CASSPRQGLREKLFF
TRBV14	NA	TRBD2	TRBJ2-7	TGTGCCAGCAGCCAAAGACTAGCGGGCAAGGGGTACGAGCAGTACTTC	CASSQRLAGKGYEQYF
TRBV10-3	NA	NA	TRBJ2-3	TGTGCCATCAGTGAGGGCAGGGAAGGAGATACGCAGTATTTT	CAISEGREGDTQYF
TRBV7-3	once	NA	TRBJ1-3	TGTGCCAGCAGCTTAACGGGGGCCTCTGGAAACACCATATATTTT	CASSLTGASGNTIYF
TRBV5-8	NA	NA	TRBJ1-5	TGTGCCAGCAGCTTGACCTTCGGACGGGAAAATCAGCCCCAGCATTTT	CASSLTFGRENQPQHF
TRBV5-1	NA	TRBD1	TRBJ1-4	TGCGCCAGCAGCATACAACCGGGACAGTCTTGGGCTAATGAAAAACTGTTTTTT	CASSIQPGQSWANEKLFF
TRBV28	NA	NA	TRBJ1-1	TGTGCCAGCAGCCCTCAAGGCAGGGCGAACACTGAAGCTTTCTTT	CASSPQGRANTEAFF
TRBV5-1	once	NA	TRBJ1-6	TGCGCCAGCAGCTTGGCCGGAGACAGGAGTTTTTCACCCCTCCACTTT	CASSLAGDRSFSPLHF
TRBV15	NA	TRBD1	TRBJ2-7	TGTGCCACCCCTCCCGGGACAGGGGGTGACGAGCAGTACTTC	CATPPGTGGDEQYF
TRBV19	NA	TRBD1	TRBJ1-6	TGTGCCAGTACCGCCGTAGGACAGGGTAATTCACCCCTCCACTTT	CASTAVGQGNSPLHF
TRBV7-2	NA	TRBD1	TRBJ1-5	TGTGCCAGCAGCTTCGACAGGGGGGAACAGCCCCAGCATTTT	CASSFDRGEQPQHF
TRBV23-1	NA	NA	TRBJ1-2	TGCGCCAGCAGTCAATCTGGGGGGGGCGATGACTATGGCTACACCTTC	CASSQSGGGDDYGYTF
TRBV12-2	NA	NA	TRBJ1-6	TGTGCAAGTCGCCCCCCCACCCTCCACTTT	CASRPPTLHF
TRBV9	NA	TRBD2	TRBJ2-2	TGTGCCAGCAGCGTAGAATCCCTTCGGAGCGGGGTCAACACCGGGGAGCTGTTTTTT	CASSVESLRSGVNTGELFF
TRBV19	NA	NA	TRBJ2-3	TGTGCCAGTAGTATTACCATAGACACAGATACGCAGTATTTT	CASSITIDTDTQYF
TRBV12-5	NA	NA	TRBJ2-5	TGTGCTAGTGGTTTGGTACAGAGGGGAGGCCAGACCCAGTACTTC	CASGLVQRGGQTQYF
TRBV25-1	few	NA	TRBJ2-1	TGTGCCAGCAGTCTGACTAGGTACAATGAGCAGTTCTTC	CASSLTRYNEQFF
TRBV28	NA	NA	TRBJ2-7	TGTGCCAGCAGTTTGCCCGCACCGCAGGACTACGAGCAGTACTTC	CASSLPAPQDYEQYF
TRBV4-1	NA	TRBD2	TRBJ2-1	TGCGCCACCCGTGCTAGCGGGAACTCTTACTCCTACAATGAGCAGTTCTTC	CATRASGNSYSYNEQFF
TRBV7-2	NA	TRBD2	TRBJ2-7	TGTGCCAGCAGCCCGGGAGGGTCAGGTTCCTACGAGCAGTACTTC	CASSPGGSGSYEQYF
TRBV7-3	NA	TRBD1	TRBJ1-3	TGTGCCAGCAGCCCGACAGGGGAGGGGAACACCATATATTTT	CASSPTGEGNTIYF
TRBV4-2	NA	TRBD1	TRBJ1-5	TGTGCCAGCAGCCAAGATTTGAGGGGGCAGAATCAGCCCCAGCATTTT	CASSQDLRGQNQPQHF
TRBV20-1	NA	TRBD2	TRBJ2-5	TGCAGTGCTAGTAGGTCTAGCGGGAGTCTCGAGACCCAGTACTTC	CSASRSSGSLETQYF
TRBV28	NA	NA	TRBJ1-6	TGTGCCAGCAGCTTCGACTCCTGGGATTCACCCCTCCACTTT	CASSFDSWDSPLHF
TRBV7-2	NA	TRBD1	TRBJ2-5	TGTGCCAGCAGCTTAAGGGACAGGGAGTACCAAGAGACCCAGTACTTC	CASSLRDREYQETQYF
TRBV5-1	NA	TRBD1	TRBJ2-7	TGCGCCAGCAGCTGGACAGGGAGCTCCTACGAGCAGTACTTC	CASSWTGSSYEQYF
TRBV27	NA	TRBD2	TRBJ2-2	TGTGCCAGCAACGGCGGGGGGGCCGACACCGGGGAGCTGTTTTTT	CASNGGGADTGELFF